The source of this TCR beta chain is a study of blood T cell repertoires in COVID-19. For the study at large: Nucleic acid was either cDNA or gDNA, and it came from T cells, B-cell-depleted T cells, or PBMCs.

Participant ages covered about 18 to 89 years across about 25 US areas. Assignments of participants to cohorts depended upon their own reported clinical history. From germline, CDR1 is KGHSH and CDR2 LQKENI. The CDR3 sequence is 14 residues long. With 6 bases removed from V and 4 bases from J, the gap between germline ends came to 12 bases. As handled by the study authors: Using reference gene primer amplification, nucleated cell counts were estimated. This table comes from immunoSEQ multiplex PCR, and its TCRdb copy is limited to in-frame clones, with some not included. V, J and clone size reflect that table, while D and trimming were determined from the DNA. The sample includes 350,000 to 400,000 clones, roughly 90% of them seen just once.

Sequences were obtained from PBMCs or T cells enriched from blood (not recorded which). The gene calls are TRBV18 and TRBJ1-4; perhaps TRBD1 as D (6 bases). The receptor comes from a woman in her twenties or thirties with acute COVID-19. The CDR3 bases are TGTGCCAGCTCCTCCCGGGACATTAATGAAAAACTGTTTTTT. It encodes CASSSRDINEKLFF.